Reported below is one T cell receptor (beta chain). Antigen specificity is unknown. The sample originates from a study of beta chain features in type 1 diabetes. Study background: Healthy donors and patients showed comparable age, gender and cell yields. General observations from the study: Amplification by PCR could prefer shorter templates, with the same effect in patients and controls. In all four CD4+ subsets, TCRB CDR3 length was significantly, moderately reduced in type 1 diabetes. The naive, central memory and Treg TCRB repertoires of patients appeared to be more similar to one another than those of healthy donors.

The length of the CDR3 is 15 residues. The germline CDR1 and CDR2 sequences are SEHNR and FQNEAQ (reference sequence). J lost 5 bases, V lost 3 bases, and 6 bases had no gene match. Sorting with CD45RO/CCR7/CD25/CD127/CD95/CD27 yielded naive, central memory, regulatory and stem-like memory CD4+ cells. Sequencing targeted expressed TCRB transcripts, as all isolated RNA had been reverse transcribed. This table comes from immunoSEQ multiplex PCR, and its TCRdb copy is limited to in-frame clones, with some not included. The profile covers roughly 700,000 clones, with 13% appearing a single time and approximately 0.022% taken by the ten largest.

Sequenced material: naive CD4+ T cells from blood. This chain connects TRBV7-9 to TRBJ2-5, with 10 bases identical to TRBD1. This clonotype was obtained from a young man with type 1 diabetes. The CDR3 loop reads CASSFDDRGLETQYF. CDR3 DNA sequence: TGTGCCAGCAGCTTCGACGACAGGGGGCTGGAGACCCAGTACTTC.